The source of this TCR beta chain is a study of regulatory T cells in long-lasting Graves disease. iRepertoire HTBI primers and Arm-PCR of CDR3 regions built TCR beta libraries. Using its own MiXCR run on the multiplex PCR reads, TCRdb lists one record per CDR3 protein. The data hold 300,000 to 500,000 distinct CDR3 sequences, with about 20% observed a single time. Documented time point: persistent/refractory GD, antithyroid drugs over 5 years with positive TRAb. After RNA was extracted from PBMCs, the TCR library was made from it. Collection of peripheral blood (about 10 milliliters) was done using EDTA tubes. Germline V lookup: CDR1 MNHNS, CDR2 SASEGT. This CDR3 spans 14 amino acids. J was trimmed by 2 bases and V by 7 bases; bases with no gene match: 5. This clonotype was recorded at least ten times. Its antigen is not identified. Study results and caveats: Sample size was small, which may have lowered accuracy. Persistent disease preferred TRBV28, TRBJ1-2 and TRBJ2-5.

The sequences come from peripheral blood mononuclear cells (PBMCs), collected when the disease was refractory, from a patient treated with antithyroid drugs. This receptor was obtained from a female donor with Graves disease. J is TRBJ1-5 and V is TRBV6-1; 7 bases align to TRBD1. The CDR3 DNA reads TGTGCCAGCAAGTCAGGGGGAGGCAATCAGCCCCAGCATTTT. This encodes CASKSGGGNQPQHF.